What follows describes a single T cell receptor beta chain. The antigen remains undetermined. The data derive from a study of beta chain features in type 1 diabetes. Whole-study findings and limits: People with Type 1 diabetes carried modestly yet significantly shorter TCRB CDR3s in all four CD4+ subsets. Whether HLA type influences TCRB rearrangement remained unresolved here.

Reverse transcribing all isolated RNA meant expressed TCRB transcripts were sequenced. TCRdb's copy holds only in-frame clones and misses some; the assay was immunoSEQ multiplex PCR. The sample has under 400,000 clones, around an eighth seen once. One heparinised blood draw, averaging roughly 120 mL, came from each donor. CDR3 size: 14 residues. The trim removed 4 bases at V and 3 bases at J, leaving 2 bases unmatched. Germline V gene data show CDR1 as SGHRS and CDR2 as YFSETQ. The receptor comes from a woman aged 18 to 35 with type 1 diabetes. Input material: naive CD4+ T cells from blood. This chain connects TRBV5-1 to TRBJ2-2; 8 bases are a match to TRBD1. The CDR3 coding sequence is TGCGCCAGCAGCAAGGGACAGGACACCGGGGAGCTGTTTTTT. Amino acids: CASSKGQDTGELFF.